The sequence of this TCR beta chain was determined in a study of T cells expressing NK-cell markers. Overall study: The TCR beta repertoires originated in sorted CD3+CD56+NKG2C+, CD3+CD56+NKG2C- and CD3+CD56-NKG2C+ T cells. Among eight sequenced donors, seven carried HCMV seropositivity while one was seronegative.

TCRdb derives one entry per CDR3 protein from the 5' RACE reads, leaving out DNA. Recorded for this sample: around 380,000 distinct CDR3 sequences. The CDR3 loop spans 13 amino acids. Germline values: CDR1 MNHNY, CDR2 SVGAGI (reference sequence). The material sequenced was blood T cells: a sorted CD56 or NKG2C T cell subset, CD4+ or CD8+ T cells, or bulk PBMC T cells (not recorded which). The chain uses TRBV6-6 and TRBJ2-7; no DNA is available, so the TRBD1 call from TCRdb remains unchecked. This TCR derives from a woman aged 45 to 65 in good health. The CDR3 region is CASSYGTDYEQYF.